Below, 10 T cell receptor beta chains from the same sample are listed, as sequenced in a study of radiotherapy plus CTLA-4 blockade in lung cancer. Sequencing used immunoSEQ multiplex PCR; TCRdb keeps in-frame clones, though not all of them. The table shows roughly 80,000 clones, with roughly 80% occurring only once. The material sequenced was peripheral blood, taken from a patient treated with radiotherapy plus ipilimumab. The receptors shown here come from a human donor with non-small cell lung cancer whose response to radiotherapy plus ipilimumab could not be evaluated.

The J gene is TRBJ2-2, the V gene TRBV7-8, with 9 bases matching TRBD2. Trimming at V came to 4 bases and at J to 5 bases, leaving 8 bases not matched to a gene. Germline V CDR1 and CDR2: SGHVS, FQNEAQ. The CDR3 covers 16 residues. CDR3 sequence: CASSSYNSGSTGELFF. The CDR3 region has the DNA TGTGCCAGCAGCTCGTATAATAGCGGGAGTACCGGGGAGCTGTTTTTT.

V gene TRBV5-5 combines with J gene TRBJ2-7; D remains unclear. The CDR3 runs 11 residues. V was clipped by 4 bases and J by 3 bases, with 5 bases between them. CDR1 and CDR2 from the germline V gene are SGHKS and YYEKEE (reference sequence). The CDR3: CASSINYEQYF. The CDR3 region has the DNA TGTGCCAGCAGCATCAACTACGAGCAGTACTTC.

CDR3 region: CASSKDRLGDPHNEKLFF. CDR3 DNA sequence: TGTGCCAGCAGTAAGGATCGACTTGGAGACCCTCATAATGAAAAACTGTTTTTT. The V and J genes are TRBV5-4 and TRBJ1-4, with no clear D. Germline CDR1 is SGHNT and CDR2 is YYREEE (reference sequence). V lost 5 bases to trimming and J lost 4 bases, with 24 bases between them. This CDR3 region has 18 residues.

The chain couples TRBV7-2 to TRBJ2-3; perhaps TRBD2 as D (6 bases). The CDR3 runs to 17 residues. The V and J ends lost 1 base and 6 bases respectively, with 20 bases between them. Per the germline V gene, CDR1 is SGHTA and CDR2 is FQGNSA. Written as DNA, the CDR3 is TGTGCCAGCAGCTTAGTCGTCGGGAGCCACCCCATTGATACGCAGTATTTT. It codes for CASSLVVGSHPIDTQYF.

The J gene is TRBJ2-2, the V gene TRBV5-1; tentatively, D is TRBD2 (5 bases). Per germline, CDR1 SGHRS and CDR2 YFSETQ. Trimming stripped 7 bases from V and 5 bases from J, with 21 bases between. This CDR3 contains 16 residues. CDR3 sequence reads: CASRYDPAGETGELFF. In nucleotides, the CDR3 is TGCGCCAGCCGCTACGATCCCGCGGGTGAGACCGGGGAGCTGTTTTTT.

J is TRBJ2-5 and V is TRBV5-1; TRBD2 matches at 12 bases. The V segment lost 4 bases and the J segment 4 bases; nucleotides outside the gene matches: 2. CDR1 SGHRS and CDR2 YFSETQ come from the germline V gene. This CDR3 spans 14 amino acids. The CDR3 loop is CASSPTSGRETQYF. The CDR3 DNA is TGCGCCAGCAGCCCGACTAGCGGGAGAGAGACCCAGTACTTC.

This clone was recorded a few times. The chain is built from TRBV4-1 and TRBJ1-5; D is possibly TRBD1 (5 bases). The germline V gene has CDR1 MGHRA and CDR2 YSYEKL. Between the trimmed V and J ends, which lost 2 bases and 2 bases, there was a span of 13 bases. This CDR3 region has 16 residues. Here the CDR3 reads CASSQQQAGGNQPQHF. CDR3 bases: TGCGCCAGCAGCCAACAACAGGCAGGCGGCAATCAGCCCCAGCATTTT.

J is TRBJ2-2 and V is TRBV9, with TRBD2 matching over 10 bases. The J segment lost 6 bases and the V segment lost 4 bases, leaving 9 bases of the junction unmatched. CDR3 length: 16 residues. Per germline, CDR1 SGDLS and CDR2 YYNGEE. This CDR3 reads CASSPRLAGVAGELFF. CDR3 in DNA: TGTGCCAGCAGCCCCCGCCTAGCGGGAGTCGCCGGGGAGCTGTTTTTT.

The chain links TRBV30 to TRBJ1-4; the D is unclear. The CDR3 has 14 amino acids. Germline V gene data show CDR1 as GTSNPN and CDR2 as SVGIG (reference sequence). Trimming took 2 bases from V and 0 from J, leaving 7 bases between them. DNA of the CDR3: TGTGCCTGGAGTTCACTTGCAACTAATGAAAAACTGTTTTTT. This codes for CAWSSLATNEKLFF.

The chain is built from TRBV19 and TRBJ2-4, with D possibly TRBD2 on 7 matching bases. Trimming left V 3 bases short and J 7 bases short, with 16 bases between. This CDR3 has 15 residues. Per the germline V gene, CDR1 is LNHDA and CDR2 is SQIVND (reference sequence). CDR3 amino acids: CASSIPGDGGNIQYF. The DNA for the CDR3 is TGTGCCAGTAGTATCCCAGGGGACGGGGGGAACATTCAGTACTTC.